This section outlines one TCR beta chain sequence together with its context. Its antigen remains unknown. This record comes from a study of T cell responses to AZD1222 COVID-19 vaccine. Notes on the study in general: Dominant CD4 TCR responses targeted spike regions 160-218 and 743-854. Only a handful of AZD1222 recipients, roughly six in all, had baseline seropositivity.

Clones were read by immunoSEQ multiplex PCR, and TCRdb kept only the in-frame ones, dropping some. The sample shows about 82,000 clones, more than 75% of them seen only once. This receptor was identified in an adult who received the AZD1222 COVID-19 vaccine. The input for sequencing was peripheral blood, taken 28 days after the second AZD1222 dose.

CDR3 loop: CASVDRVGEKLFF. CDR3 nucleotide sequence: TGTGCCTCCGTGGACAGGGTGGGTGAAAAACTGTTTTTT. V and J are TRBV19 and TRBJ1-4, with TRBD1 matching over 8 bases. This CDR3 region has 13 residues. CDR1 is LNHDA, CDR2 SQIVND, per germline (reference sequence). After removal of 11 bases from V and 7 bases from J, the junction contained 9 bases not matched to a gene. Based on the CDR3 plus reference TRBV19 and TRBJ1-4, the full variable domain is DGGITQSPKYLFRKEGQNVTLSCEQNLNHDAMYWYRQDPGQGLRLIYYSQIVNDFQKGDIAEGYSVSREKKESFPLTVTSAQKNPTAFYLCASVDRVGEKLFFGSGTQLSVL.